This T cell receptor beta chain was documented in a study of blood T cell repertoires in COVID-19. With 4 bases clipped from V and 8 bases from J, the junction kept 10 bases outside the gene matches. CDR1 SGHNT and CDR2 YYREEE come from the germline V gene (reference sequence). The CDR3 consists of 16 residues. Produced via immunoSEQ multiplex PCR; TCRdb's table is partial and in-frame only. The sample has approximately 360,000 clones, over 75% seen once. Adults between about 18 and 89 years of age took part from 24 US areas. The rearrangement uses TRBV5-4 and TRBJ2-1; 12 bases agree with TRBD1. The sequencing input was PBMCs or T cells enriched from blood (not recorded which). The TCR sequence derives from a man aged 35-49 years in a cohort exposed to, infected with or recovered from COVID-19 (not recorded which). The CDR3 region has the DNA TGTGCCAGCAGCCACCGGGACAGGGGGCGTGGGGATGAGCAGTTCTTC. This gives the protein CASSHRDRGRGDEQFF.